This TCR beta chain is drawn from a study of response to subunit inactivated influenza vaccine. Study-wide points: Researchers suggested that each seasonal influenza vaccination recruits few new T cells.

This clonotype was observed a few times. Its antigen is as yet unknown. One entry per CDR3 protein, called by TCRdb with MiXCR from the RT-PCR reads. The sample yields about 520,000 distinct CDR3 sequences, less than 30% seen once. This CDR3 has 16 amino acids. Germline V gene lookup returns CDR1 MGHRA and CDR2 YSYEKL. The J segment lost 7 bases and the V segment lost 4 bases, leaving 6 bases of the junction unmatched. The starting material was CD4+ T cells sorted from PBMCs, obtained more than 4 days after vaccination. This sequence was found in a man aged 50 or older who received an inactivated influenza vaccine. The rearrangement uses TRBV4-1 and TRBJ2-1; 14 positions match TRBD2. The CDR3 here is CASSRTSGGHGNEQFF. Written as DNA, the CDR3 is TGCGCCAGCAGCCGGACTAGCGGGGGGCATGGAAATGAGCAGTTCTTC.